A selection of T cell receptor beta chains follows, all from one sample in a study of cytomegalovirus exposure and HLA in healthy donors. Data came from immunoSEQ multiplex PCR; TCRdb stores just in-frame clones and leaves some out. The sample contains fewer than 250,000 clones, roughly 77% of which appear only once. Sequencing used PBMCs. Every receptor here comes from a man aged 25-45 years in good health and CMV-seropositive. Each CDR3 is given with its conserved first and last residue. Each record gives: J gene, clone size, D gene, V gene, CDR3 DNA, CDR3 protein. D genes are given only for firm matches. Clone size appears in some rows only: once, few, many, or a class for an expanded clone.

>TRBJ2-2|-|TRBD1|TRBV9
TGTGCCAGCAGCTCAAGACAGGGTCCCAGGGAGCTGTTTTTT
CASSSRQGPRELFF
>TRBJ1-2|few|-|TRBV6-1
TGTGCCAGCAGGGCGGCGGAGGCTAACTATGGCTACACCTTC
CASRAAEANYGYTF
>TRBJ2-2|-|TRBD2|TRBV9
TGTGCCAGCAGCCCAAGCGGGAGGATGACCGGGGAGCTGTTTTTT
CASSPSGRMTGELFF
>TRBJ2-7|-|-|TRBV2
TGTGCCAGCAGTCCCCAGGGGGGTTCCTACGAGCAGTACTTC
CASSPQGGSYEQYF
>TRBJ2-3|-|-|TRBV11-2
TGTGCCAGCAGCTTAGGGGGCGGAACGCAGTATTTT
CASSLGGGTQYF
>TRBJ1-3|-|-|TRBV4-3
TGCGCCAGCAGCCAAGATCGGGGGGTTGATTGGACTGGAAACACCATATATTTT
CASSQDRGVDWTGNTIYF
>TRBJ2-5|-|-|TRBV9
TGTGCCAGCAGCGTAGACAGACCAGAGACCCAGTACTTC
CASSVDRPETQYF
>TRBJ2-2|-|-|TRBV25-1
-
CVPAVRGRRRHTGELFF
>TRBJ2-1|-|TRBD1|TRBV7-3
TGTGCCAGCAGCCCGAGACAGGGGGCTAAAGGAAATGAGCAGTTCTTC
CASSPRQGAKGNEQFF
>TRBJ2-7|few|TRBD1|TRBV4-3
TGCGCCAGCAGCCAGGTGGACAGGGGCTACGAGCAGTACTTC
CASSQVDRGYEQYF
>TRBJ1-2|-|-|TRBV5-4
TGTGCCAGCAGCTTGGAGCGGGGGGGTTATGGCTACACCTTC
CASSLERGGYGYTF
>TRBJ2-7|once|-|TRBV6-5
TGTGCCAGCAGTACGGGACACATAATGACCTACGAGCAGTACTTC
CASSTGHIMTYEQYF
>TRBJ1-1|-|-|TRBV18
TGTGCCAGCTCCCCCACAGGGCAGGGGAACACTGAAGCTTTCTTT
CASSPTGQGNTEAFF
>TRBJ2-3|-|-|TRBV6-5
TGTGCCAGCAGAGCAACAGGGCCAGATACGCAGTATTTT
CASRATGPDTQYF
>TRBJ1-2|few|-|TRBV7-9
TGTGCCAGCAGCTTTAGCCAAGGCTACACCTTC
CASSFSQGYTF
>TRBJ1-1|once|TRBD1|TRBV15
TGTGCCACCAACCCGACAGGGGGCGGATACACTGAAGCTTTCTTT
CATNPTGGGYTEAFF
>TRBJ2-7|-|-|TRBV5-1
TGCGCCAGCAGCTGGGGGGTAAGCTCCTACGAGCAGTACTTC
CASSWGVSSYEQYF
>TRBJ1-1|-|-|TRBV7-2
TGTGCCAGCAGCCCCTCCGTCGGGGGGACTGAAGCTTTCTTT
CASSPSVGGTEAFF
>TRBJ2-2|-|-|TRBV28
TGTGCCAGCATTTTCGCGGCCCTAAACACCGGGGAGCTGTTTTTT
CASIFAALNTGELFF
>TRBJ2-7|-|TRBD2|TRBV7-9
TGTGCCAGCAGCTTATCCGGGAGGGCCGACTACGAGCAGTACTTC
CASSLSGRADYEQYF
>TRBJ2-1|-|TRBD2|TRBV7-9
TGTGCCAGCAGTCCCCTCCCGGGACTAGCGGGAGAGGATGAGCAGTTCTTC
CASSPLPGLAGEDEQFF
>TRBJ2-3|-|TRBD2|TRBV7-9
TGTGCCAGCAGCTTAGGGGGGAGGGGACGCACAGATACGCAGTATTTT
CASSLGGRGRTDTQYF
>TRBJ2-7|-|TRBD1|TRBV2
TGTGCCAGCAGCCTGGGACAGATTCCCTACGAGCAGTACTTC
CASSLGQIPYEQYF
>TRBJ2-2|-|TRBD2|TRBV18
TGTGCCAGCTCACCTCTGATCGGACTAGCGGGAACGAACACCGGGGAGCTGTTTTTT
CASSPLIGLAGTNTGELFF
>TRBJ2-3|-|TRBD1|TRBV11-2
TGTGCCAGCAGCCAACACACGACAGGGGGCGACCGTACGCAGTATTTT
CASSQHTTGGDRTQYF
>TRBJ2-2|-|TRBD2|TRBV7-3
TGTGCCAGCAGCTTAAGACAGATAGCGGGGAGGGCCCCGAACACCGGGGAGCTGTTTTTT
CASSLRQIAGRAPNTGELFF
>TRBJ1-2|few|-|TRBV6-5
TGTGCCAGCAGTGCAGACAGGCCCCCCTATGGCTACACCTTC
CASSADRPPYGYTF
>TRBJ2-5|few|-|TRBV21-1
TGTGCCAGCAGCAAAGCGGGGGCACTAGCGGGGCCCACAGGGACCCAGTACTTC
CASSKAGALAGPTGTQYF
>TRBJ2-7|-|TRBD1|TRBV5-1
TGCGCCAGCAGCTTGTTGGGACAGGGGGCCTACGAGCAGTACTTC
CASSLLGQGAYEQYF
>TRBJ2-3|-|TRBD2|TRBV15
TGTGCCACCAGCAGAGGGACTAGCGGCACAGATACGCAGTATTTT
CATSRGTSGTDTQYF
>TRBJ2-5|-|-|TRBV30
TGTGCCTGGAGCAGGGCGGGGCTCCAAGAGACCCAGTACTTC
CAWSRAGLQETQYF
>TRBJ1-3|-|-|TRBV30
TGTGCCTGGAGTGTACGGTTGAACCAATATTTT
CAWSVRLNQYF
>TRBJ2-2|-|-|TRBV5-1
TGCGCCAGCAGCTTGGAGGTCCCAGGGTCCGGGGAGCTGTTTTTT
CASSLEVPGSGELFF
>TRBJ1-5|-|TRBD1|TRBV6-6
TGTGCCAGCAGAACAGGGGCGCGAGGTAATCAGCCCCAGCATTTT
CASRTGARGNQPQHF
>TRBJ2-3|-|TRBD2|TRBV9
TGTGCCAGCAGCGTAGGGACTAGCGGCACAGATACGCAGTATTTT
CASSVGTSGTDTQYF
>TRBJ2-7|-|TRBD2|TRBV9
TGTGCCAGCAGCCCTCGCGGGGGCGAGCAGTACTTC
CASSPRGGEQYF
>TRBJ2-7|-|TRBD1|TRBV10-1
TGCGCCAGCAGTGAGACCCCGGGACAGGCACCCTACGAGCAGTACTTC
CASSETPGQAPYEQYF
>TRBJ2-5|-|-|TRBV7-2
TGTGCCAGCAGCACGGGGCAAGAGACCCAGTACTTC
CASSTGQETQYF
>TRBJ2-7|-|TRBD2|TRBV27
TGTGCCAGCAGTCCCCGACTAGCGGGAGGGCCGTACGAGCAGTACTTC
CASSPRLAGGPYEQYF